Given below is one T cell receptor beta chain in context. With 60 Vbeta and 13 Jbeta primers, the PCR was carried out. The method was immunoSEQ multiplex PCR; TCRdb's version includes in-frame clones alone and lacks a portion of them. The listing records approximately 130,000 clones. V was shortened by 8 bases and J by 8 bases, with 28 bases between the two germline ends. This CDR3 has 16 amino acids. Germline CDR1 SGHAT, CDR2 FQNNGV. The record originates from a study of cytomegalovirus exposure and HLA in healthy donors. The sequenced material came from PBMCs. This sequence joins TRBV11-2 and TRBJ2-7, with D possibly matching TRBD2 (7 bases). This TCR derives from a woman between 55 and 75 years old in good health and CMV-seronegative. Here the CDR3 DNA reads TGTGCCAGCGAGGGGGGGACCCAGGGCCCGGCTTCGAAGCAGTACTTC. It is translated as CASEGGTQGPASKQYF.